Sequencing of this TCR beta chain was carried out in a study of blood T cell repertoires in COVID-19. Looking at the study overall: Researchers got acute and convalescent COVID-19 samples from the United States, Italy and Spain. The cDNA or gDNA used as material had been derived from T cells, B-cell-depleted T cells, or PBMCs.

In the source study's methods: Scientists estimated how many nucleated cells there were by amplifying reference gene primers. The protocol was immunoSEQ multiplex PCR, while the TCRdb copy is restricted to in-frame clones and leaves out a portion. Clonal size and the V and J genes are those of that table, whereas D and trimming came from the DNA. The data show 130,000 or so clones, around 86% seen once. V gave up 5 bases and J gave up 3 bases; unmatched junction bases: 4. The CDR3 is made up of 15 amino acids. Per germline, CDR1 SEHNR and CDR2 FQNEAQ (reference sequence). This TCR derives from a woman aged 50 to 65 who had recovered from COVID-19. Sequencing used peripheral blood. V gene TRBV7-9 combines with J gene TRBJ1-6; the match to TRBD1 covers 7 bases. The CDR3 reads CASSAGQVYNSPLHF. The CDR3 DNA sequence: TGTGCCAGCAGCGCCGGACAGGTCTATAATTCACCCCTCCACTTT. Full variable domain (outside the CDR3, taken from reference TRBV7-9 and TRBJ1-6): DTGVSQNPRHKITKRGQNVTFRCDPISEHNRLYWYRQTLGQGPEFLTYFQNEAQLEKSRLLSDRFSAERPKGSFSTLEIQRTEQGDSAMYLCASSAGQVYNSPLHFGNGTRLTVT.